A selection of T cell receptor beta chains follows, all from one sample in a study of T-cell memory formation after mild COVID-19. TCRdb processed the 5' RACE reads anew with MiXCR; each CDR3 protein has one entry. Of fewer than 450,000 distinct CDR3 sequences listed, about 21% were seen once; the top ten hold under 15%. The sample comprised PBMCs or a T cell subset sorted from them (not recorded which). Receptor source: an adult woman who had mild COVID-19 (a few samples of this study predate the infection). Cell type and time point are not known. Each CDR3 is given with its conserved first and last residue. Each record gives: clone size, V gene, CDR3 length, D gene, J gene, CDR3 protein, CDR3 DNA. D genes are given only for firm matches. A clone size is listed for some rows: how often the clone was seen (once, few, many), or a class if it is expanded.

few	TRBV10-3	15	.	TRBJ1-2	CAISATVDTNYGYTF	TGTGCCATCAGTGCGACAGTAGATACTAACTATGGCTACACCTTC
.	TRBV5-1	14	TRBD1	TRBJ1-1	CASDDDRGGSEAFF	TGCGCCAGCGATGACGACAGGGGAGGTTCTGAAGCTTTCTTT
.	TRBV18	14	.	TRBJ1-1	CASSPDRDWTEAFF	TGTGCCAGCTCACCCGATCGGGACTGGACTGAAGCTTTCTTT
.	TRBV28	16	.	TRBJ2-7	CASSSPGGRLGYEQYF	TGTGCCAGCAGTTCGCCCGGGGGAAGGTTGGGCTACGAGCAGTACTTC
many	TRBV30	13	TRBD2	TRBJ2-1	CAWSPGTGGEQFF	TGTGCCTGGAGTCCAGGGACGGGGGGGGAGCAGTTCTTC
.	TRBV2	14	.	TRBJ2-3	CASSDYRGTDTQYF	TGTGCCAGCTCGGACTACCGAGGTACAGATACGCAGTATTTT
.	TRBV20-1	13	TRBD1	TRBJ2-5	CSAPTGLTKTQYF	TGCAGTGCCCCGACAGGGCTAACCAAGACCCAGTACTTC
few	TRBV7-3	15	TRBD1	TRBJ2-5	CASSSSGTGGETQYF	TGTGCCAGCAGCTCCTCCGGGACAGGGGGCGAGACCCAGTACTTC
.	TRBV29-1	14	.	TRBJ2-2	CSVEKILNTGELFF	TGCAGCGTTGAGAAGATATTGAACACCGGGGAGCTGTTTTTT
few	TRBV5-1	14	.	TRBJ1-1	CASSLEAGRAEAFF	TGCGCCAGCAGCTTGGAGGCGGGGAGAGCTGAAGCTTTCTTT
.	TRBV4-3	15	.	TRBJ2-1	CASSQSSGTYNEQFF	TGCGCCAGCAGCCAATCCTCCGGGACCTACAATGAGCAGTTCTTC
many	TRBV27	13	.	TRBJ1-1	CASSFRGSTEAFF	TGTGCCAGCAGTTTCAGGGGTAGCACTGAAGCTTTCTTT
.	TRBV5-1	18	TRBD1	TRBJ2-3	CASSYQYRDRGSTDTQYF	TGCGCCAGCAGCTACCAATACCGGGACAGGGGAAGCACAGATACGCAGTATTTT
.	TRBV3-1	13	TRBD1	TRBJ2-5	CASSQRGTERLYF	TGTGCCAGCAGCCAGCGAGGGACAGAACGCCTGTACTTC
.	TRBV12-3/TRBV12-4	14	TRBD1	TRBJ1-5	CASSLTGGYQPQHF	TGTGCCAGCAGTTTAACAGGGGGCTATCAGCCCCAGCATTTT
.	TRBV4-1	14	.	TRBJ2-7	CASSPRNDGSGQYF	TGCGCCAGCAGTCCGAGGAACGACGGGTCCGGGCAGTACTTC
.	TRBV30	17	TRBD2	TRBJ2-1	CAWSGTSGRVGYNEQFF	TGTGCCTGGAGCGGGACTAGCGGGAGAGTCGGGTACAATGAGCAGTTCTTC
many	TRBV12-3/TRBV12-4	12	.	TRBJ1-1	CASSFGNTEAFF	TGCGCCAGCAGCTTTGGGAACACTGAAGCTTTCTTT
.	TRBV2	17	.	TRBJ2-3	CASNDIINGIRTDTQYF	TGTGCCAGCAACGATATAATAAACGGAATACGCACAGATACGCAGTATTTT
few	TRBV30	14	.	TRBJ2-7	CARHPRQLLYEQYF	TGTGCCAGGCACCCGAGACAGCTACTTTACGAGCAGTACTTC
.	TRBV4-3	15	TRBD1	TRBJ2-7	CASSQETGGNYEQYF	TGCGCCAGCAGCCAAGAGACAGGGGGCAACTACGAGCAGTACTTC
few	TRBV7-2	13	.	TRBJ2-3	CASSSDTADTQYF	TGTGCCAGCAGCTCAGACACTGCAGATACGCAGTATTTT